A selection of T cell receptor beta chains follows, all from one sample in a study of T cells after yellow fever vaccination. TCRdb passed the 5' RACE reads through MiXCR, listing each CDR3 protein once. The table has roughly 300,000 distinct CDR3 sequences, 7% to 9% seen once. This specimen consisted of PBMCs, obtained approximately 40 days after the first yellow fever vaccination. Receptors were obtained from a man between 18 and 35 years old who received the YFV17D yellow fever vaccine. The CDR3 runs from the conserved cysteine through the conserved F or W. The order of the fields is V gene, clone size, J gene, D gene, CDR3 protein, CDR3 DNA. A D gene is named only where the DNA matches it firmly. Rows give clone size only sometimes, using once, few, many, or a class for an expanded clone.

TRBV10-3	.	TRBJ2-7	.	CAIRMTDSYEQYF	TGTGCCATCAGGATGACGGACTCCTACGAGCAGTACTTC
TRBV7-9	.	TRBJ2-5	TRBD1	CASSRGDREMETQYF	TGTGCCAGCAGCCGGGGAGACAGGGAGATGGAGACCCAGTACTTC
TRBV5-6	.	TRBJ1-6	.	CASSSPGTEDSPLHF	TGTGCCAGCAGCTCGCCCGGGACGGAAGATTCACCCCTCCACTTT
TRBV4-1	few	TRBJ1-1	.	CASSQDRSEAFF	TGCGCCAGCAGCCAAGATCGGTCTGAAGCTTTCTTT
TRBV5-1	few	TRBJ2-1	TRBD1	CASSLPRDSSYNEQFF	TGCGCCAGCAGCTTGCCCCGGGACAGCTCCTACAATGAGCAGTTCTTC
TRBV5-1	.	TRBJ2-2	.	CASREGANTGELFF	TGCGCCAGCAGGGAGGGCGCGAACACCGGGGAGCTGTTTTTT
TRBV6-2/TRBV6-3	.	TRBJ2-2	.	CASSYRDTYTGELFF	TGTGCCAGCAGTTACAGGGACACCTACACCGGGGAGCTGTTTTTT
TRBV12-3/TRBV12-4	few	TRBJ2-1	TRBD2	CASVQRGYNEQFF	TGTGCCAGCGTCCAGCGGGGTTACAATGAGCAGTTCTTC
TRBV27	.	TRBJ2-5	.	CASSFGGPRETQYF	TGTGCCAGCAGTTTCGGGGGGCCGCGGGAGACCCAGTACTTC
TRBV9	.	TRBJ1-1	TRBD1	CASSVNRGPNTEAFF	TGTGCCAGCAGCGTCAACAGGGGACCGAACACTGAAGCTTTCTTT
TRBV4-3	few	TRBJ2-3	TRBD2	CASSQELAGDPTDTQYF	TGCGCCAGCAGCCAAGAACTAGCGGGGGACCCCACAGATACGCAGTATTTT
TRBV7-9	few	TRBJ2-3	.	CASSLITVPTDTQYF	TGTGCCAGCAGCTTAATTACGGTTCCAACAGATACGCAGTATTTT
TRBV9	.	TRBJ2-1	.	CASSKLTGSYNEQFF	TGTGCCAGCTCAAAACTTACAGGCTCCTACAATGAGCAGTTCTTC
TRBV12-5	few	TRBJ1-1	.	CASGLEGGGKAEAFF	TGTGCTAGTGGTCTAGAGGGGGGGGGGAAGGCTGAAGCTTTCTTT
TRBV28	few	TRBJ2-1	.	CASSPQGPLYNEQFF	TGTGCCAGCAGTCCTCAGGGGCCCCTATACAATGAGCAGTTCTTC
TRBV5-5	few	TRBJ2-4	.	CASTPTVAKNIQYF	TGTGCCAGCACCCCGACAGTAGCCAAAAACATTCAGTACTTC
TRBV19	.	TRBJ1-2	.	CASSNSDSLWTNYGYTF	TGTGCCAGTAGTAATTCGGACAGCCTTTGGACTAACTATGGCTACACCTTC
TRBV4-1	few	TRBJ2-5	.	CASSQEFGGPETQYF	TGCGCCAGCAGCCAAGAATTCGGGGGCCCAGAGACCCAGTACTTC
TRBV5-1	few	TRBJ1-2	TRBD1	CASRTTGDNYGYTF	TGCGCCAGCAGAACCACAGGGGATAACTATGGCTACACCTTC
TRBV4-1	.	TRBJ2-1	.	CASSQERVGDFSYNEQFF	TGCGCCAGCAGCCAAGAACGGGTGGGGGACTTCTCCTACAATGAGCAGTTCTTC
TRBV3-1	.	TRBJ2-6	.	CASRLNGKSQLSGANVLTF	TGTGCCAGCAGACTCAATGGGAAGAGTCAACTCTCTGGGGCCAACGTCCTGACTTTC
TRBV7-2	few	TRBJ2-1	TRBD2	CASSMTSGVAHEQFF	TGTGCCAGCAGCATGACTAGCGGGGTGGCACATGAGCAGTTCTTC
TRBV7-3	.	TRBJ1-1	.	CASSLDGSPPFF	TGTGCCAGCAGCTTAGACGGCAGTCCTCCCTTCTTT
TRBV7-9	.	TRBJ2-2	.	CASGNPGATGELFF	TGTGCCAGCGGGAACCCGGGGGCCACCGGGGAGCTGTTTTTT